This T cell receptor (beta chain) was profiled in a study of blood T cells in healthy people across ages. This clonotype occurred a few times. The CDR3 spans 16 residues. Germline V lookup: CDR1 DFQATT, CDR2 SNEGSKA (reference sequence). V was clipped by 4 bases and J by 3 bases; unmatched bases: 12. A J-beta primer mix and a sample-barcoded 5' primer were used in a second PCR of about 7 to 12 cycles. Every sample gave at least 3 million paired-end reads containing CDR3. TCRdb called the 5' RACE reads again in MiXCR, with one record for every CDR3 protein. The sample consists of hundreds of thousands of distinct CDR3 sequences, 20% to 30% of them appearing once. The same specimen was also included in a second study, on T cells of mothers and their children. That paper notes: Donation involved three healthy Caucasian mothers and the six children that they had. The shaping of TCR recombination output by thymic selection is similar in related and unrelated pairs. Overlap in related mother-child pairs always slightly exceeded unrelated pairs, never significantly.

The clonotype originates from a boy between 10 and 17 years old in good health. The sample comprised blood. The V gene is TRBV20-1, the J gene TRBJ1-2, with 9 nucleotides matching TRBD1. CDR3: CSAKPSPGQGHYGYTF. CDR3 coding DNA: TGCAGTGCTAAGCCTTCGCCGGGACAGGGACACTATGGCTACACCTTC.